The clone carrying this T cell receptor (beta chain) was counted a single time. Its target is not known. Use of 60 Vbeta and 13 Jbeta primers characterized the PCR. TCRdb's copy holds only in-frame clones and misses some; the assay was immunoSEQ multiplex PCR. The sample contains more than 150,000 clones, roughly four fifths of which appear only once. This record comes from a study of cytomegalovirus exposure and HLA in healthy donors. Germline V gene data show CDR1 as MGHRA and CDR2 as YSYEKL. The junction had 5 bases not matched to a gene; V was cut back by 2 bases and J by 3 bases. The CDR3 is 15 residues long. Points from the study as a whole: Presence/absence results assume similar sequencing depth per donor, which may not hold. Clonal expansion, a later analysis showed, was greater in HLA-associated TCR beta chains than in equally common others. Sequencing artifact likely explains a cluster of highly shared sequence variants. Cytomegalovirus association was assigned to some 160 TCR beta chains.

V gene TRBV4-1 combines with J gene TRBJ2-7, with 9 bases aligning to TRBD1. The TCR was taken from a woman between 25 and 40 years old in good health and CMV-seronegative. The sequencing input was PBMCs. This CDR3 reads CASSQIGGQGYEQYF. CDR3 in DNA: TGCGCCAGCAGCCAAATCGGGGGACAGGGCTACGAGCAGTACTTC.